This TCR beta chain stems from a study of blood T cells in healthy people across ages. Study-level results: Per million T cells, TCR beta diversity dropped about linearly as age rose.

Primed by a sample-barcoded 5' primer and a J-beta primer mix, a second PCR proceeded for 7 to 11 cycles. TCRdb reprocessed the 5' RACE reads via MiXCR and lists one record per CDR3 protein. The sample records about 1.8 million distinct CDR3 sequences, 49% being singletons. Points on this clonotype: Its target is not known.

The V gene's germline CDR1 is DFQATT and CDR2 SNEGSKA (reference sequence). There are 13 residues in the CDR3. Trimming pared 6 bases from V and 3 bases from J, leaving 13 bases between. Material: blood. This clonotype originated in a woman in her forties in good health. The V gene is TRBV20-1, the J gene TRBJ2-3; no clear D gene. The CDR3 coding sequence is TGCAGTGCGGACCTCCCTACGACAGATACGCAGTATTTT. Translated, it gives CSADLPTTDTQYF.